The rows below give T cell receptor beta chains drawn from one sample of a study of blood T cells in healthy people across ages. TCRdb used MiXCR to reprocess the 5' RACE reads, holding one entry per CDR3 protein. The repertoire consists of about 1.4 million distinct CDR3 sequences, with 59% occurring once and the leading ten covering about 6.3%. Sequencing was carried out using blood. These receptors all come from a man aged 18-30 years in good health. Both conserved end residues are part of each CDR3. The D gene is left open where the match is weak. A row's size may be missing; if present it is once, few, many or a size class.

j_call v_call d_call clone_size cdr3_aa cdr3_nt
TRBJ1-2 TRBV3-1 NA NA CASSQDNFGGPGYTF TGTGCCAGCAGCCAAGATAATTTTGGGGGCCCGGGCTACACCTTC
TRBJ2-5 TRBV7-9 TRBD1 NA CASVGTGDAKETQYF TGTGCCAGCGTGGGGACAGGAGATGCGAAAGAGACCCAGTACTTC
TRBJ2-1 TRBV24-1 TRBD2 NA CATSGLAGVNEQFF TGTGCCACCAGCGGACTAGCGGGAGTCAATGAGCAGTTCTTC
TRBJ2-7 TRBV7-2 NA few CASSGRGTNYEQYF TGTGCCAGCAGCGGACGGGGGACAAACTACGAGCAGTACTTC
TRBJ2-2 TRBV11-2 NA NA CASSLGQALISAGELFF TGTGCCAGCAGCTTAGGACAGGCATTGATTAGCGCCGGGGAGCTGTTTTTT
TRBJ1-5 TRBV27 NA once CASSSRASLYSNQPQHF TGTGCCAGCAGTTCAAGGGCCAGTCTTTATAGCAATCAGCCCCAGCATTTT
TRBJ2-7 TRBV7-2 TRBD2 few CASSLTWEGAYEQYF TGTGCCAGCAGCTTAACGTGGGAGGGCGCTTACGAGCAGTACTTC
TRBJ2-3 TRBV4-3 NA NA CASSQRYSATYPTDTQYF TGCGCCAGCAGCCAAAGGTACTCGGCTACCTATCCCACAGATACGCAGTATTTT
TRBJ2-7 TRBV2 TRBD2 NA CAVGGDRTDSSYNEQYF TGTGCCGTCGGGGGGGATCGGACGGACAGCTCCTACAATGAGCAGTACTTC
TRBJ2-1 TRBV6-1 TRBD2 NA CASSELAGRGNEQFF TGTGCCAGCAGTGAATTAGCGGGTAGGGGCAATGAGCAGTTCTTC
TRBJ1-5 TRBV20-1 NA few CSASLGDLNQPQHF TGCAGTGCTAGTCTGGGGGACCTTAATCAGCCCCAGCATTTT
TRBJ2-5 TRBV6-1 TRBD1 NA CASSPGQGTLGQETQYF TGTGCCAGCAGTCCGGGACAGGGGACACTTGGGCAAGAGACCCAGTACTTC
TRBJ1-5 TRBV12-1 NA NA CASSFASYQGSNQPQHF TGTGCCAGCAGCTTTGCAAGCTACCAAGGTAGCAATCAGCCCCAGCATTTT
TRBJ2-7 TRBV11-2 TRBD2 NA CASSPIRGGGYEQYF TGTGCCAGCAGCCCCATTCGCGGGGGTGGCTACGAGCAGTACTTC
TRBJ1-1 TRBV5-1 NA NA CASSLERGPSVNTEAFF TGCGCCAGCAGCTTGGAGCGGGGGCCGTCTGTGAACACTGAAGCTTTCTTT
TRBJ1-5 TRBV21-1 NA NA CASSKNFRDNQPQHF TGTGCCAGCAGCAAAAACTTCAGGGACAATCAGCCCCAGCATTTT
TRBJ2-1 TRBV13 NA NA CASSIGHPSEQFF TGTGCCAGCAGCATCGGACACCCCTCGGAGCAGTTCTTC
TRBJ2-7 TRBV12-3/TRBV12-4 NA many CASSPGGPSYEQYF TGTGCCAGCAGTCCCGGAGGGCCTTCCTACGAGCAGTACTTC
TRBJ2-7 TRBV6-5 NA once CASSLLLGRSEQYF TGTGCCAGCAGTTTGCTACTAGGTCGGAGCGAGCAGTACTTC
TRBJ2-1 TRBV7-7 NA NA CASSWGEAVYNEQFF TGTGCCAGCAGCTGGGGGGAGGCCGTCTACAATGAGCAGTTCTTC
TRBJ2-1 TRBV29-1 NA NA CSADSRPRMDEQFF TGCAGCGCTGACAGCAGGCCACGGATGGATGAGCAGTTCTTC
TRBJ1-2 TRBV6-2/TRBV6-3 NA once CASKDDNDYGYTF TGTGCCAGCAAGGATGACAATGACTATGGCTACACCTTC
TRBJ1-1 TRBV2 TRBD1 NA CASIGTGTMDTEAFF TGTGCCAGCATCGGGACAGGGACGATGGACACTGAAGCTTTCTTT
TRBJ2-1 TRBV7-2 TRBD2 once CASSKTSGGPREQFF TGTGCCAGCAGTAAGACTAGCGGGGGCCCCCGTGAGCAGTTCTTC
TRBJ2-3 TRBV12-3/TRBV12-4 TRBD1 NA CASSPGGSQTDTQYF TGTGCCAGCAGTCCAGGGGGTAGCCAGACAGATACGCAGTATTTT
TRBJ2-7 TRBV12-3/TRBV12-4 NA NA CASSFEFGGSNYEQYF TGTGCCAGCAGTTTCGAGTTTGGAGGGTCCAACTACGAGCAGTACTTC
TRBJ2-7 TRBV6-2/TRBV6-3 TRBD1 once CASSYQLGTGRIEQYF TGTGCCAGCAGTTATCAACTCGGGACAGGGAGAATCGAGCAGTACTTC
TRBJ2-7 TRBV3-1 NA NA CASSLRGKHEQYF TGTGCCAGCAGCCTCAGGGGTAAGCACGAGCAGTACTTC
TRBJ2-7 TRBV12-5 TRBD1 NA CASGLGTGGNEQYF TGTGCTAGTGGCCTCGGGACAGGGGGCAACGAGCAGTACTTC
TRBJ2-2 TRBV10-3 TRBD2 few CAISDVTSGRNTGELFF TGTGCCATCAGTGATGTCACTAGCGGGAGAAACACCGGGGAGCTGTTTTTT
TRBJ2-1 TRBV5-1 TRBD2 NA CASSSGLAGGLWNEQFF TGCGCCAGCAGCTCCGGACTAGCGGGAGGGCTATGGAATGAGCAGTTCTTC
TRBJ1-2 TRBV2 TRBD1 NA CASSEGQGHNYGYTF TGTGCCAGCAGTGAGGGACAGGGGCATAACTATGGCTACACCTTC
TRBJ1-4 TRBV11-2 TRBD1 NA CASSRGQFATNEKLFF TGTGCCAGCAGCCGGGGACAGTTTGCAACTAATGAAAAACTGTTTTTT
TRBJ2-3 TRBV29-1 NA NA CSVTLGGLQDTQYF TGCAGCGTGACACTAGGGGGACTGCAGGATACGCAGTATTTT
TRBJ2-5 TRBV29-1 NA NA CSVEGVVGVGDKETQYF TGCAGCGTTGAAGGCGTTGTGGGGGTGGGGGACAAAGAGACCCAGTACTTC
TRBJ1-1 TRBV12-3/TRBV12-4 NA NA CASSLEWNTEAFF TGTGCCAGCAGTTTAGAGTGGAACACTGAAGCTTTCTTT
TRBJ2-7 TRBV29-1 NA few CSVDGQGQSYEQYF TGCAGCGTTGATGGGCAGGGGCAATCCTACGAGCAGTACTTC
TRBJ2-3 TRBV21-1 NA NA CASIGGGAKDTQYF TGTGCCAGCATAGGCGGGGGGGCGAAAGATACGCAGTATTTT
TRBJ2-1 TRBV12-3/TRBV12-4 TRBD1 NA CASSLNPGQARGEQFF TGTGCCAGCAGTTTAAATCCGGGACAGGCTAGGGGTGAGCAGTTCTTC
TRBJ2-7 TRBV7-2 TRBD2 few CASSPNPSPAGGEQYF TGTGCCAGCAGCCCCAACCCGTCCCCCGCGGGGGGCGAGCAGTACTTC
TRBJ2-5 TRBV5-1 NA few CASSLRQIQETQYF TGCGCCAGCAGCTTAAGACAGATACAAGAGACCCAGTACTTC
TRBJ2-6 TRBV4-3 TRBD1 NA CASNQQGNFRSGANVLTF TGCGCCAGCAACCAACAGGGGAATTTTCGCTCTGGGGCCAACGTCCTGACTTTC
TRBJ2-3 TRBV29-1 TRBD1 NA CSGDRDRGDTQYF TGCAGTGGGGACCGGGACAGGGGGGATACGCAGTATTTT
TRBJ2-1 TRBV20-1 TRBD2 once CSARASGRNEQFF TGCAGTGCTCGCGCTAGCGGCCGCAATGAGCAGTTCTTC
TRBJ2-1 TRBV5-1 NA few CASSLLTSTGKQFF TGCGCCAGCAGCTTGCTGACTTCGACTGGGAAGCAGTTCTTC
TRBJ2-3 TRBV29-1 NA few CSVGAPLVGTQYF TGCAGCGTTGGGGCCCCCTTGGTGGGTACGCAGTATTTT
TRBJ1-1 TRBV4-1 NA NA CASSQVARGKAMNTEAFF TGCGCCAGCAGCCAAGTGGCCCGCGGGAAGGCTATGAACACTGAAGCTTTCTTT
TRBJ2-1 TRBV19 TRBD2 NA CASSISSGRVSSYNEQFF TGTGCCAGTAGTATATCCAGCGGGAGAGTAAGCTCCTACAATGAGCAGTTCTTC
TRBJ2-1 TRBV3-1 TRBD1 few CASSQGQGTGMDSYNEQFF TGTGCCAGCAGCCAAGGACAGGGGACGGGGATGGACTCCTACAATGAGCAGTTCTTC
TRBJ2-1 TRBV7-9 TRBD1 NA CASSRSGTGNNEQFF TGTGCCAGCAGCCGCTCCGGGACAGGCAACAATGAGCAGTTCTTC
TRBJ1-1 TRBV4-3 NA NA CASSQDRKGEAFF TGCGCCAGCAGCCAAGACCGTAAAGGTGAAGCTTTCTTT
TRBJ2-3 TRBV7-2 TRBD2 NA CASSLHSGGAADTQYF TGTGCCAGCAGCTTACACAGCGGGGGGGCCGCAGATACGCAGTATTTT
TRBJ2-1 TRBV7-8 TRBD2 NA CASSLDGTSSNEQFF TGTGCCAGCAGCTTAGACGGGACTAGCAGCAATGAGCAGTTCTTC